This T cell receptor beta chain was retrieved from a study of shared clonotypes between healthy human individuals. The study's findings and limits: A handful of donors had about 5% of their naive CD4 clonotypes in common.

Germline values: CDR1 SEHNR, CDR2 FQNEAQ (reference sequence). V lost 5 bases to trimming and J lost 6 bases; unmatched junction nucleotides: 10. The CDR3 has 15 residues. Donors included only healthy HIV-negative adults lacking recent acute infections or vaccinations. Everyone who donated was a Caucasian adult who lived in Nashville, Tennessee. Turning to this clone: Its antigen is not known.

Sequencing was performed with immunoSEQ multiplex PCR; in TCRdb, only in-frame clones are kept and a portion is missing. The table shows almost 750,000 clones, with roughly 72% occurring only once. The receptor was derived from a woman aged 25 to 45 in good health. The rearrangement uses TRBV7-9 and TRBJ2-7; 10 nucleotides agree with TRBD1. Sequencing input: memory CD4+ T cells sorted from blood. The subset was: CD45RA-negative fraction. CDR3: CASSLTGTGVGEQYF. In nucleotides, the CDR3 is TGTGCCAGCAGCCTTACCGGGACAGGGGTAGGCGAGCAGTACTTC.